This T cell receptor beta chain was identified during a study of shared clonotypes between healthy human individuals. The method was immunoSEQ multiplex PCR; TCRdb's version includes in-frame clones alone and lacks a portion of them. The sample includes about 2.1 million clones, 93% seen only once; the top ten take over 1.5%. The CDR3 is made up of 15 amino acids. Germline V gene lookup returns CDR1 MDHEN and CDR2 SYDVKM. Trimming pared 4 bases from V and 4 bases from J, leaving 14 bases between. Terminally differentiated effector memory CD45RA+ cells were left out of the naive CD8 fraction, which was CD45RO-negative and positively selected for CCR7.

J is TRBJ2-1 and V is TRBV28, with D unresolved. The specimen sequenced was naive CD8+ T cells from PBMCs. The receptor was isolated from a young man in good health. Some clones in this sample may be carry-over from other donors' samples. The CDR3 sequence is CASSYEDGVYNEQFF. Written as DNA, the CDR3 is TGTGCCAGCAGTTATGAGGACGGAGTATACAATGAGCAGTTCTTC.